Given below is one T cell receptor beta chain in context. Sequencing used immunoSEQ multiplex PCR; TCRdb keeps in-frame clones, though not all of them. The profile covers 700,000 or so clones, with 80% to 90% appearing a single time and roughly 0.01% taken by the ten largest. The CDR3 totals 15 residues. Trimming stripped 7 bases from V and 4 bases from J, with 20 bases between. CDR1 MNHNS and CDR2 SASEGT come from the germline V gene. This sample is part of a study of shared T cell receptors in the human thymus. The data also belong to a second study, concerning human thymus T cells. That paper notes: Samples came from healthy Finnish infants during open corrective cardiac surgery.

The sequence derives from a girl in the first two years of life with a congenital heart defect. What was sequenced was thymocytes. The chain uses TRBV6-1 and TRBJ2-7; TRBD2 is a possible D gene (7 bases). The CDR3 here is CASKGGGKSRYEQYF. CDR3 sequence (DNA): TGTGCCAGCAAAGGGGGGGGGAAGAGTAGGTACGAGCAGTACTTC.